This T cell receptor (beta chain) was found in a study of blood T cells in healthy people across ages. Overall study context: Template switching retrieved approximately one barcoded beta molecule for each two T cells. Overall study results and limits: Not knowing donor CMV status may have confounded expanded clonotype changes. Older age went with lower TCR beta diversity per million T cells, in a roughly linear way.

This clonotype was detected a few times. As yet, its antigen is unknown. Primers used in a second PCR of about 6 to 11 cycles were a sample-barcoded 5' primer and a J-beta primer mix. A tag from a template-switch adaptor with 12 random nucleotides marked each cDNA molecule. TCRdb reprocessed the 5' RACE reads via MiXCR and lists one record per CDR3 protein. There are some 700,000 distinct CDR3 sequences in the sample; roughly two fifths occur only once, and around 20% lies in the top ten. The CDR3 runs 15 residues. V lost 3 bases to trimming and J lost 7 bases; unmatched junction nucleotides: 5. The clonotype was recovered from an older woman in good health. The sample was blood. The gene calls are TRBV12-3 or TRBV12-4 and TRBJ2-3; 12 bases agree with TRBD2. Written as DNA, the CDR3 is TGTGCCAGCAGTTTCGGACTAGCGGGATCATATACGCAGTATTTT. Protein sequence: CASSFGLAGSYTQYF.